This T cell receptor (beta chain) was recovered during a study of cytomegalovirus exposure and HLA in healthy donors. The PCR ran on 60 Vbeta and 13 Jbeta primers. Assay used: immunoSEQ multiplex PCR; TCRdb lists only in-frame clones, some missing. The sample includes over 45,000 clones, roughly 80% of them seen just once. The CDR3 consists of 14 residues. Germline V lookup: CDR1 SGHTA, CDR2 FQGNSA. Unmatched junction bases numbered 3, after V lost 6 bases and J lost 4 bases. Material: PBMCs. The V call is TRBV7-2, the J call TRBJ2-3; the match to TRBD2 covers 11 bases. This receptor was obtained from a man between 25 and 39 years old in good health and CMV-seronegative. The CDR3 region is CASRLAGASDTQYF. DNA for the CDR3: TGTGCCAGCAGACTAGCGGGGGCCTCAGATACGCAGTATTTT.